The rows below give T cell receptor beta chains drawn from one sample of a study of T cell responses to AZD1222 COVID-19 vaccine. Data came from immunoSEQ multiplex PCR; TCRdb stores just in-frame clones and leaves some out. Of about 66,000 clones detected, 88% appear once; the ten largest clones hold 4.8%. The source material was peripheral blood, sampled 28 days after the second dose of the MenACWY control vaccine. Every receptor here comes from an adult who received the MenACWY meningococcal vaccine as a control. Each CDR3 is given with its conserved first and last residue. The D gene is left open where the match is weak. Size is stated for part of the rows, as once, few or many counts, or as a class when the clone is expanded.

abundance	v_gene	d_gene	j_gene	CDR3nt	CDR3aa
few	TRBV12-3/TRBV12-4	-	TRBJ1-1	TGTGCCAGCAGTCCGGGGTTGGGGGAAGCTTTCTTT	CASSPGLGEAFF
-	TRBV6-6	-	TRBJ2-1	TGTGCCAGCAGGGACACTTACAATGAGCAGTTCTTC	CASRDTYNEQFF
-	TRBV3-1/TRBV3-2	TRBD2	TRBJ2-7	TGTGCCAGCAGCCTGGGACTAGCGGGAGGAAACGAGCAGTACTTC	CASSLGLAGGNEQYF
once	TRBV18	-	TRBJ2-6	TGTGCCAGCTCACCATACGAGAGCTCTGGGGCCAACGTCCTGACTTTC	CASSPYESSGANVLTF
-	TRBV5-4	TRBD2	TRBJ2-3	TGTGCCAGCAGCAGGACTAGCCCTTTCACAGATACGCAGTATTTT	CASSRTSPFTDTQYF
-	TRBV7-3	-	TRBJ1-1	TGTGCCAGCAGCCCGTTGGGGGGTAGGGACACTGAAGCTTTCTTT	CASSPLGGRDTEAFF
-	TRBV2	-	TRBJ1-5	TGTGCCAGCATCCCAGACCCTTTTGGGAGCAATCAGCCCCAGCATTTT	CASIPDPFGSNQPQHF
-	TRBV5-1	-	TRBJ1-3	TGCGCCAGCAGCCCCCAGGCAGCCTCTGGAAACACCATATATTTT	CASSPQAASGNTIYF
-	TRBV27	-	TRBJ2-2	TGTGCCAGCAGTTTTACGGGGTCGGGCAGGGGAAACACCGGGGAGCTGTTTTTT	CASSFTGSGRGNTGELFF
-	TRBV28	-	TRBJ2-1	TGTGCCAGCAGTTCACAGGTCAGGACAACCCAGTTCTTC	CASSSQVRTTQFF
-	TRBV6-5	-	TRBJ1-3	TGTGCCAGCATCCCCCCGGGGGAGAACGGAAACACCATATATTTT	CASIPPGENGNTIYF
-	TRBV5-1	TRBD2	TRBJ2-7	TGCGCCAGCAGTCGGGGAGGGTATTTATCCTACGAGCAGTACTTC	CASSRGGYLSYEQYF
-	TRBV6-5	-	TRBJ1-1	TGTGCCAGCAGTTACTCGAACTCCTTGAACACTGAAGCTTTCTTT	CASSYSNSLNTEAFF
-	TRBV28	TRBD1	TRBJ2-7	TGTGCCAGCACTGGACAGGGGGCCCCCTACGAGCAGTACTTC	CASTGQGAPYEQYF
-	TRBV3-1/TRBV3-2	TRBD2	TRBJ2-3	TGTGCCAGCAGCCGCCTAGGACTAGCGGGAGTGTCAGATACGCAGTATTTT	CASSRLGLAGVSDTQYF
-	TRBV23-1	-	TRBJ2-1	TGCGCCAGCAGCCCCGGTTGGGGGCTTGGTGACAATGAGCAGTTCTTC	CASSPGWGLGDNEQFF
-	TRBV12-3/TRBV12-4	-	TRBJ2-7	TGTGCCAGCAGCCCCTGGTACCCTGCCGAGCAGTACTTC	CASSPWYPAEQYF
-	TRBV7-6	-	TRBJ2-7	TGTGCCAGCAGCTTAGCATTCAGGCCCGAGGACGAGCAGTACTTC	CASSLAFRPEDEQYF
-	TRBV28	-	TRBJ1-5	TGTGCCACCAATGATCAGGGCCCGGATCAGCCCCAGCATTTT	CATNDQGPDQPQHF
-	TRBV4-3	-	TRBJ2-7	TGCGCCAGCAGCCCCTTTAGGGGGGTCTACGAGCAGTACTTC	CASSPFRGVYEQYF
-	TRBV9	TRBD1	TRBJ1-2	TGTGCCAGCAGTAAGGGACAGGGGATGGGTGGCTACACCTTC	CASSKGQGMGGYTF
-	TRBV28	TRBD1	TRBJ2-7	TGTGCCAGCAGTTTTGGGGACAGCGGCAGCTCCTACGAGCAGTACTTC	CASSFGDSGSSYEQYF
-	TRBV27	-	TRBJ1-6	TGTGCCAGCAGTTTATTTGGCAGGGTGAGGGATTCACCCCTCCACTTT	CASSLFGRVRDSPLHF
-	TRBV5-1	-	TRBJ2-5	TGCGCCAGCAGCACCGGACTGGAAGAGACCCAGTACTTC	CASSTGLEETQYF
-	TRBV11-3	TRBD1	TRBJ2-1	TGTGCCAGCAGCACCGGGACAGGGGCCCGCAATGAGCAGTTCTTC	CASSTGTGARNEQFF
-	TRBV7-2	TRBD1	TRBJ2-7	TGTGCCAGCAGCTCAGGACAGGAGCCTACGAAGCAGTACTTC	CASSSGQEPTKQYF
-	TRBV3-1/TRBV3-2	-	TRBJ2-3	TGTGCCAGCAGCCAAGTCGAGTTTCCTTGGAGAGATACGCAGTATTTT	CASSQVEFPWRDTQYF
-	TRBV28	-	TRBJ1-5	TGTGCCAGCAGTTCTCCCCGGACCAATCAGCCCCAGCATTTT	CASSSPRTNQPQHF
-	TRBV23-1	-	TRBJ2-5	TGCGCCAGCAGCCCGCACCCAGGGGAATTTATCCAAGAGACCCAGTACTTC	CASSPHPGEFIQETQYF
once	TRBV12-3/TRBV12-4	TRBD1	TRBJ1-1	TGTGCCAGCAGGCAGACAGGGGAGACTGAAGCTTTCTTT	CASRQTGETEAFF
-	TRBV30	-	TRBJ2-2	TGTGCCTGGAGCGTAGGGATAGGGGCGAGGGAGCTGTTTTTT	CAWSVGIGARELFF
-	TRBV28	-	TRBJ1-1	TGTGCCAGCAGGACGGTTTTGAACACTGAAGCTTTCTTT	CASRTVLNTEAFF
-	TRBV20-1	-	TRBJ1-2	TGCAGTGCTAGTGCCCCTCCTAACTATGGCTACACCTTC	CSASAPPNYGYTF
-	TRBV7-6	TRBD1	TRBJ2-7	TGTGCCAGCAGCTCTATAAAAGGGGGCAGCATATCCTACGAGCAGTACTTC	CASSSIKGGSISYEQYF
-	TRBV3-1/TRBV3-2	-	TRBJ1-5	TGTGCCAGCAGCCAGTGGGAGAATCAGCCCCAGCATTTT	CASSQWENQPQHF
-	TRBV10-2	-	TRBJ1-1	TGCGCCAGCAGTGACGGGGGAGGGGGGGCTGAAGCTTTCTTT	CASSDGGGGAEAFF
-	TRBV6-6	-	TRBJ2-6	TGTGCCAGCAGTACTGACAGGTCTGGGGCCAACGTCCTGACTTTC	CASSTDRSGANVLTF
-	TRBV29-1	-	TRBJ1-2	TGCAGCGTACGATCATCGGGCTATGGCTACACCTTC	CSVRSSGYGYTF
-	TRBV12-3/TRBV12-4	TRBD2	TRBJ2-1	TGTGCCAGCAGTTCGTGGGGGGGGAATGAGCAGTTCTTC	CASSSWGGNEQFF
-	TRBV7-9	-	TRBJ1-2	TGTGCCAGCAGCCTCCAGGGAGAGGGCGACGGCTACACCTTC	CASSLQGEGDGYTF
-	TRBV19	TRBD1	TRBJ2-4	TGTGCCAGTAGTGTGGACAGGGGAAGGAAAAACATTCAGTACTTC	CASSVDRGRKNIQYF
-	TRBV7-9	-	TRBJ2-5	TGTGCCAGCAGCTCCACGGGCTCGTACCAAGAGACCCAGTACTTC	CASSSTGSYQETQYF
-	TRBV7-2	-	TRBJ2-7	TGTGCCAGCAGCTTAGTTGGTAGCTCCTACGAGCAGTACTTC	CASSLVGSSYEQYF